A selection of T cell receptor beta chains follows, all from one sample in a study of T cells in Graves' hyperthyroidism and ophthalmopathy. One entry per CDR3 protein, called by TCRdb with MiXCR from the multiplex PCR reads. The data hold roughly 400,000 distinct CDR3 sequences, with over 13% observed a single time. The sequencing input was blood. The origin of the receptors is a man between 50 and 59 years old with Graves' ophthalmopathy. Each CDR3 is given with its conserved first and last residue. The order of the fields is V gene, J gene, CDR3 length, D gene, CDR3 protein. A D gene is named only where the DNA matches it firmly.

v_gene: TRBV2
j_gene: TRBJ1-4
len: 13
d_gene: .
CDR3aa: CASSGLGNEKLFF

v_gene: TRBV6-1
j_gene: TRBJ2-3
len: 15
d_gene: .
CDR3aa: CASSSGGSSTDTQYF

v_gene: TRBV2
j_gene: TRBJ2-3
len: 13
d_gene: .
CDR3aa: CASSELRDGSGYF

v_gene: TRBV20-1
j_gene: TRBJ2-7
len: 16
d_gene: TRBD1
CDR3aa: CSARPGQGGRSYEQYF

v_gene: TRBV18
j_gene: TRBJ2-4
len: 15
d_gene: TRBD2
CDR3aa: CASSPVGGEGNIQYF

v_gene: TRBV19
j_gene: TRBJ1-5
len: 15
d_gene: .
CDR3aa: CASSNIEGTNQPQHF

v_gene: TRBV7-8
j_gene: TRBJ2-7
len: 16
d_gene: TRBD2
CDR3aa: CASSARTSGSSGEQYF

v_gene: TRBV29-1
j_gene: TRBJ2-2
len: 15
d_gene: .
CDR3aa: CSVEDAGWTTGELFF

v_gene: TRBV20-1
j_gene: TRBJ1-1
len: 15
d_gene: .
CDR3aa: CSARGGSGIDTEAFF

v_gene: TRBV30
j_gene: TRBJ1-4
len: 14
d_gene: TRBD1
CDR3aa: CAWKVTGLLEKLFF

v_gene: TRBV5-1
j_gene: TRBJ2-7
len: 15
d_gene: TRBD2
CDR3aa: CASSPGLAGFYEQYF

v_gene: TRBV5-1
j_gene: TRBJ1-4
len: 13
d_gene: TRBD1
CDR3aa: CASSLRQGRELFF

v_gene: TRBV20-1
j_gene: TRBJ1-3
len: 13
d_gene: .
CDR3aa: CSASFASGNTIYF

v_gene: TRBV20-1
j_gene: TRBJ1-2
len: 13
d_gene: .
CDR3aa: CSARVGGGYGYTF

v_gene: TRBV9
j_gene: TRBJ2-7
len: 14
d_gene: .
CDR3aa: CASSVEEGPYEQYF

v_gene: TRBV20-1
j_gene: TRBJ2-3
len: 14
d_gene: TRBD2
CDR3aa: CSASGRAETDTQYF

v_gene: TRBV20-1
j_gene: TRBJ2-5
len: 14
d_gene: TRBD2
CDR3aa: CSALTSGRAETQYF

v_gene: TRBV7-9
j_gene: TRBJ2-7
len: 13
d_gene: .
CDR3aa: CASSRQGMDEQYF

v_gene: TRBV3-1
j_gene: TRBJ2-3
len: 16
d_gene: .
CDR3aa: CASSRPPVRRFGTQYF

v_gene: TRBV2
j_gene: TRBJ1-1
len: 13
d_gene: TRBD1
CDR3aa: CASSREQGSEAFF

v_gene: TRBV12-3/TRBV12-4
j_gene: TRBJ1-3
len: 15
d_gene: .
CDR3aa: CASSPGGVSGNTIYF

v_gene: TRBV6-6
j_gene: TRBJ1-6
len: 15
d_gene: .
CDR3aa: CASSYSGGPNSPLHF

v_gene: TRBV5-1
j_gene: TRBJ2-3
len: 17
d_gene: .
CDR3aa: CASSSGGDRHTTDTQYF

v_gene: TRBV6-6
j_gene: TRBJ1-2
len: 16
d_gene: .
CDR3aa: CASSYSWGLANYGYTF

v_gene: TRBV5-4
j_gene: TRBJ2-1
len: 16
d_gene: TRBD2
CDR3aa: CASSLAGTSGRIEQFF

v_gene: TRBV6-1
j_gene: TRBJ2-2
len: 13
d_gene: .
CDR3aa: CASKGSSTGELFF

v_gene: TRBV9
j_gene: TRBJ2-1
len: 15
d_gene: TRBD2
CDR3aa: CASSPLAGRSNEQFF

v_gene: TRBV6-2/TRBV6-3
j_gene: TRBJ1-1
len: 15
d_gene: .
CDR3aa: CASSYREEIYTEAFF

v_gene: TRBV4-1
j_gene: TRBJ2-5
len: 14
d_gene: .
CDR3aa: CASSQGIGKETQYF

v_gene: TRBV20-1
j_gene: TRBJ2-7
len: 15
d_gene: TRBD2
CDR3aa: CSARANSGRLYEQYF

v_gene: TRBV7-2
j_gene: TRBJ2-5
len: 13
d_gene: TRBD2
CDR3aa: CASGQGLAETQYF

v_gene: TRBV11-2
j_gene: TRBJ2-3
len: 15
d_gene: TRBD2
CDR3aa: CASRPSGRATDTQYF

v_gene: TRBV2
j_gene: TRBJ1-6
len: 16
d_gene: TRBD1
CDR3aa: CASSGGTGGSNSPLHF

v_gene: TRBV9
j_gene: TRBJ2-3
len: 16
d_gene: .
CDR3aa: CASSVDPGTSTDTQYF